The subject of this entry is one T cell receptor (beta chain). Its cognate antigen is unknown. CDR1 is SGHVS, CDR2 FNYEAQ, per germline. This CDR3 region has 17 residues. After removal of 5 bases from V and 2 bases from J, the junction contained 7 bases not matched to a gene. The source of the sample is a study of T-cell reconstitution after alpha-beta-depleted transplantation in children. General study findings and limits: Some patients' high day-60 TCRbeta diversity was attributed to recipient cells surviving conditioning.

A library of TCRbeta sequences, prepared with unique molecular identifiers, was generated. MiXCR, applied by TCRdb to the PCR reads, yields one record per CDR3 protein. Found here are around 700,000 distinct CDR3 sequences, about an eighth of them singletons; the top ten hold 0.79%. The sequencing here drew on PBMCs, taken before TCRalphabeta/CD19-depleted stem cell transplant. The clonotype comes from a girl aged 2-10 years with congenital amegakaryocytic thrombocytopenia, due to receive a stem cell transplant. The V call is TRBV7-6, the J call TRBJ2-3; 13 bases agree with TRBD2. Written as DNA, the CDR3 is TGTGCCAGCAGCCTCCGGACTAGCGGGAGATCCACAGATACGCAGTATTTT. It encodes CASSLRTSGRSTDTQYF. The full variable domain, with the rest looked up from reference TRBV7-6 and TRBJ2-3, is GAGVSQSPRYKVTKRGQDVALRCDPISGHVSLYWYRQALGQGPEFLTYFNYEAQQDKSGLPNDRFSAERPEGSISTLTIQRTEQRDSAMYRCASSLRTSGRSTDTQYFGPGTRLTVL.